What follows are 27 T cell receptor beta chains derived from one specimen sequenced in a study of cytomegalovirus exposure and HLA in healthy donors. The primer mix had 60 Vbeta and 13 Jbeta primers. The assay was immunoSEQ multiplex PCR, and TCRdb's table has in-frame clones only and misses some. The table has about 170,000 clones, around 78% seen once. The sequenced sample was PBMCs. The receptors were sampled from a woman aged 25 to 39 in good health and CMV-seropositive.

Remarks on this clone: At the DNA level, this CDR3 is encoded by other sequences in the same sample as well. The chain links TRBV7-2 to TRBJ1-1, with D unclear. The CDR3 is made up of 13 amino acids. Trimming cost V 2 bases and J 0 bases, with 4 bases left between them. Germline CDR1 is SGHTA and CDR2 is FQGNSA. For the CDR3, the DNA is TGTGCCAGCAGCTTAACGGTGAACACTGAAGCTTTCTTT. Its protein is CASSLTVNTEAFF. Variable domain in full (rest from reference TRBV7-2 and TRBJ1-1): GAGVSQSPSNKVTEKGKDVELRCDPISGHTALYWYRQSLGQGLEFLIYFQGNSAPDKSGLPSDRFSAERTGGSVSTLTIQRTQQEDSAVYLCASSLTVNTEAFFGQGTRLTVV.

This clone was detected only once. CDR3 coding DNA: TGTGCCAGTAGTGGACAGGTACAGGCCAACGTCCTGACTTTC. It is translated as CASSGQVQANVLTF. The chain recombines TRBV19 with TRBJ2-6, with 7 positions matching TRBD1. V gave up 5 bases and J gave up 6 bases; unmatched junction bases: 4. The V gene's germline CDR1 is LNHDA and CDR2 SQIVND (reference sequence). The CDR3 extends over 14 amino acids.

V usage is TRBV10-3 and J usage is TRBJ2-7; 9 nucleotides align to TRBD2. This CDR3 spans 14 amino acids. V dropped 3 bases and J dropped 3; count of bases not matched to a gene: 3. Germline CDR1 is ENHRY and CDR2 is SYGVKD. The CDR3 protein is CAISDARGGYEQYF. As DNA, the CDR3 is TGTGCCATCAGTGACGCGCGGGGGGGCTACGAGCAGTACTTC.

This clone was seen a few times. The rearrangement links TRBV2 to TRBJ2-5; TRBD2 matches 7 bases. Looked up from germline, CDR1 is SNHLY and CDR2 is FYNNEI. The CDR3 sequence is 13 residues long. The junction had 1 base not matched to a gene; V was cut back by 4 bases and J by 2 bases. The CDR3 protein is CASSGREQETQYF. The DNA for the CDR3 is TGTGCCAGCAGTGGGCGGGAGCAAGAGACCCAGTACTTC.

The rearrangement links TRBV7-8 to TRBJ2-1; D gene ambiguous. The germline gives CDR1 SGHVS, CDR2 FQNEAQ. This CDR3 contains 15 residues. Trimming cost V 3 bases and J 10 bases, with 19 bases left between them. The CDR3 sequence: CASSFLGTHSPEQFF. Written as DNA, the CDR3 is TGTGCCAGCAGCTTCCTAGGTACCCATTCACCCGAGCAGTTCTTC.

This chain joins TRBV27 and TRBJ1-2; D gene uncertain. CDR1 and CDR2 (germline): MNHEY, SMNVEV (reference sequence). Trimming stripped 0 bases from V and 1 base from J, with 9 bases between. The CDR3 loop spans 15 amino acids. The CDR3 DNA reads TGTGCCAGCAGTTTATCGAGTCGTTATAACTATGGCTACACCTTC. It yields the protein CASSLSSRYNYGYTF.

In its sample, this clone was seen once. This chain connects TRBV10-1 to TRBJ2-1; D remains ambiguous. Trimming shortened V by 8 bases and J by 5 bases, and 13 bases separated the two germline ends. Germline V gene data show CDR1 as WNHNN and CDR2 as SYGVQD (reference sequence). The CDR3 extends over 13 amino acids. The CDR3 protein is CASSANPDNEQFF. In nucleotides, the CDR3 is TGCGCCAGCTCTGCAAACCCAGACAATGAGCAGTTCTTC.

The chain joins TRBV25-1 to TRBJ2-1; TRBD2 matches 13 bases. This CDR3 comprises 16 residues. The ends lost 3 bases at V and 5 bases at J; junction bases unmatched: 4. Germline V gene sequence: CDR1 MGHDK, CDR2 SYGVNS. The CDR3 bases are TGTGCCAGCAGTGAGCTCGGGACTAGCGGGAACAATGAGCAGTTCTTC. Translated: CASSELGTSGNNEQFF.

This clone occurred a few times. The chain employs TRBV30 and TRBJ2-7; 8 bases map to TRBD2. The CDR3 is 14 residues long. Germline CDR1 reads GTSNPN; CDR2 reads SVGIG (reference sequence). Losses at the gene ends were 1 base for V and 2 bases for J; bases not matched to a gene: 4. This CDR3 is CAWSATTSAYEQYF. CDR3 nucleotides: TGTGCCTGGAGTGCAACGACTAGCGCCTACGAGCAGTACTTC. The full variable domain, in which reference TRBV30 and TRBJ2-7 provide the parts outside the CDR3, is SQTIHQWPATLVQPVGSPLSLECTVEGTSNPNLYWYRQAAGRGLQLLFYSVGIGQISSEVPQNLSASRPQDRQFILSSKKLLLSDSGFYLCAWSATTSAYEQYFGPGTRLTVT.

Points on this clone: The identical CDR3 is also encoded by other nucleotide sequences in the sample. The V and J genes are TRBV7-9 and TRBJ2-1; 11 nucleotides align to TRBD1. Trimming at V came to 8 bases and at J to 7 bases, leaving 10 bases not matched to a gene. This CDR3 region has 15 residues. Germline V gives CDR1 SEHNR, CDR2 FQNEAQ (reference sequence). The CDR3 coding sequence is TGTGCCAGCGAGACCGGACAGGGGGCAAGGAATGAGCAGTTCTTC. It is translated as CASETGQGARNEQFF. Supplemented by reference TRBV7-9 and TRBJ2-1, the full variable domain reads DTGVSQNPRHKITKRGQNVTFRCDPISEHNRLYWYRQTLGQGPEFLTYFQNEAQLEKSRLLSDRFSAERPKGSFSTLEIQRTEQGDSAMYLCASETGQGARNEQFFGPGTRLTVL.

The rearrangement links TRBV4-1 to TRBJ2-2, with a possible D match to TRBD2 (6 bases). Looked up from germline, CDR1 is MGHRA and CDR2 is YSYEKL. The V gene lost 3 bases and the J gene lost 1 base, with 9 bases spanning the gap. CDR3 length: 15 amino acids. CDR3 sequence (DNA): TGCGCCAGCAGCCACAGGCGGGAGAACACCGGGGAGCTGTTTTTT. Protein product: CASSHRRENTGELFF.

CDR3 amino acids: CASGSGGLRIHGYTF. CDR3 in DNA: TGTGCCAGCGGATCGGGAGGCTTAAGGATCCATGGCTACACCTTC. This chain uses TRBV27 with TRBJ1-2; D gene unclear. The CDR3 is 15 amino acids. CDR1 MNHEY and CDR2 SMNVEV come from the germline V gene (reference sequence). The V and J ends lost 8 bases and 6 bases respectively, with 22 bases between them.

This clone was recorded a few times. CDR3 protein: CASSPQAGGYGYTF. In nucleotides, the CDR3 is TGTGCCAGCAGTCCCCAGGCAGGGGGCTATGGCTACACCTTC. The gene calls are TRBV28 and TRBJ1-2; 7 positions match TRBD1. With 5 bases clipped from V and 4 bases from J, the junction kept 7 bases outside the gene matches. Germline CDR1 reads MDHEN; CDR2 reads SYDVKM. The length of the CDR3 is 14 residues.

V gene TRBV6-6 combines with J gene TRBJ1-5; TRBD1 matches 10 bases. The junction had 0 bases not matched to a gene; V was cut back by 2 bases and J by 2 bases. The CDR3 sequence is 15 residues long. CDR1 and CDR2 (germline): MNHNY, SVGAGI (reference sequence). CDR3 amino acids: CASSYGTGGNQPQHF. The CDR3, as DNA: TGTGCCAGCAGTTACGGGACAGGGGGCAATCAGCCCCAGCATTTT.

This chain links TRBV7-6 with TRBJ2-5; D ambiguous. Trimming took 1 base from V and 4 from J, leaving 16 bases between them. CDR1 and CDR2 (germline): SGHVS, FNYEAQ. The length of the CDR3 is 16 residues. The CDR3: CASSLEVYPPGETQYF. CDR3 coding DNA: TGTGCCAGCAGCTTAGAAGTCTATCCTCCCGGAGAGACCCAGTACTTC.

The CDR3 coding sequence is TGTGCCAGCTCACCATCAGGGAGGGATACGCAGTATTTT. This gives the protein CASSPSGRDTQYF. The chain recombines TRBV18 with TRBJ2-3, with TRBD2 as a possible D gene (6 bases). The CDR3 covers 13 residues. Germline-derived CDR1 and CDR2 are KGHSH and LQKENI. V lost 2 bases and J 6 bases, leaving 9 bases between the germline ends.

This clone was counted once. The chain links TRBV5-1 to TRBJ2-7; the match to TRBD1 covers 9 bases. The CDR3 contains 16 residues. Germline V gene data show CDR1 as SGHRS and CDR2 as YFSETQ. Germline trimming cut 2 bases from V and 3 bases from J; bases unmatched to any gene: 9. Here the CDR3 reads CASSLTGGLMDYEQYF. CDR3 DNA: TGCGCCAGCAGCTTAACAGGGGGCCTCATGGACTACGAGCAGTACTTC.

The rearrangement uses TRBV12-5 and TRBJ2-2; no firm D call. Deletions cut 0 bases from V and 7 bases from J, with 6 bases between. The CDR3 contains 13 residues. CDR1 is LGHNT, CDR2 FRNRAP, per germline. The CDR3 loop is CASGLVTNGELFF. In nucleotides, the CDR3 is TGTGCTAGTGGTTTGGTAACTAACGGGGAGCTGTTTTTT.

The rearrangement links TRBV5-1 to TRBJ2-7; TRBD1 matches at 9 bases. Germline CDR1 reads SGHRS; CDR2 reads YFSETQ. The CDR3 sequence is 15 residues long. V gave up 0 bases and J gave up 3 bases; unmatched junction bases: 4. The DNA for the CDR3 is TGCGCCAGCAGCTTGGCGTGGGACAGGGTCTACGAGCAGTACTTC. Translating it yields CASSLAWDRVYEQYF.

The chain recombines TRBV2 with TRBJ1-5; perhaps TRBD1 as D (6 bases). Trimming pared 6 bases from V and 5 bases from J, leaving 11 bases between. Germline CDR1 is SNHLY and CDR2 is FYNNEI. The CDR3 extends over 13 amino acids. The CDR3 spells CASRTGRDQPQHF. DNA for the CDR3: TGTGCCAGCAGGACAGGCCGAGATCAGCCCCAGCATTTT.

In DNA form, the CDR3 reads TGTGCCAGCAGTATGGGGGAGGTCTATGGCTACACCTTC. Translation gives CASSMGEVYGYTF. The chain combines TRBV6-5 with TRBJ1-2, with D tentatively TRBD1 (5 bases). Germline assignment: CDR1 MNHEY and CDR2 SVGAGI. The CDR3 runs to 13 residues. The V gene lost 5 bases and the J gene lost 4 bases, with 11 bases spanning the gap.

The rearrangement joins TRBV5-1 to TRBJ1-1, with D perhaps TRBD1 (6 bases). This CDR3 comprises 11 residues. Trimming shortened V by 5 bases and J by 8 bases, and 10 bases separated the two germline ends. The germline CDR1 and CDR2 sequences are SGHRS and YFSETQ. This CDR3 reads CASRIQGEAFF. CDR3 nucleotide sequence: TGCGCCAGCAGAATACAGGGAGAAGCTTTCTTT.

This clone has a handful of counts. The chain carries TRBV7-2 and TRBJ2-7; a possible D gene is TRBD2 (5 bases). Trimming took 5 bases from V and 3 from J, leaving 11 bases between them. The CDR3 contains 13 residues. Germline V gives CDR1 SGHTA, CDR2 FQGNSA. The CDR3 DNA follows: TGTGCCAGCAGCCGAGGGCCCTTCTACGAGCAGTACTTC. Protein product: CASSRGPFYEQYF.

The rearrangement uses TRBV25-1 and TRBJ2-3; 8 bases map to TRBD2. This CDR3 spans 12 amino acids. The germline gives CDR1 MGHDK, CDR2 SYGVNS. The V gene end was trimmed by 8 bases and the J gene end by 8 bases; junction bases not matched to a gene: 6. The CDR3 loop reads CASGGLGGTQYF. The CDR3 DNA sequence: TGTGCCAGCGGGGGACTAGGAGGTACGCAGTATTTT.

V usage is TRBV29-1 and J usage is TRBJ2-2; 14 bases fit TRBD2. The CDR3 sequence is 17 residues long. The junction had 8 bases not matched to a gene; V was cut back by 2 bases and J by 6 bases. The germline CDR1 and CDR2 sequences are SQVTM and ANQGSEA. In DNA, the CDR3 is TGCAGCGTTGAAAGTCCCACGGGACTAGCGGGAGCCGGGGAGCTGTTTTTT. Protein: CSVESPTGLAGAGELFF.

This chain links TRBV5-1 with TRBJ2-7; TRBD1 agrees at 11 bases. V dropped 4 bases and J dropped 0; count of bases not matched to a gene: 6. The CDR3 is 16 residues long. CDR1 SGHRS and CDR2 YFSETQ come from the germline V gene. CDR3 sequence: CASSRGGQGDSYEQYF. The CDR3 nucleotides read TGCGCCAGCAGCCGAGGGGGACAGGGGGACTCCTACGAGCAGTACTTC.

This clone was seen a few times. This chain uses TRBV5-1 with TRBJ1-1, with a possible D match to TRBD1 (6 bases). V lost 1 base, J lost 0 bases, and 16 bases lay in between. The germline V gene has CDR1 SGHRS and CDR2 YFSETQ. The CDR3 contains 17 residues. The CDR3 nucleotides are TGCGCCAGCAGCTTGCGCCGGGGGGCAGGGATGAACACTGAAGCTTTCTTT. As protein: CASSLRRGAGMNTEAFF.